These T cell receptor beta chains were read from a single sample in a study of Ad26.COV2.S vaccination and SARS-CoV-2 variants. Here immunoSEQ multiplex PCR was the method, and the copy in TCRdb shows in-frame clones only, minus some. This sample yields 290,000 or so clones, of which more than 75% are seen a single time; over 2.5% belongs to the top ten. Sample: peripheral blood, taken in a trial of Ad26.COV2.S vaccine versus placebo. The receptors here all came from a person between 18 and 59 years old who received the Ad26.COV2.S COVID-19 vaccine or a placebo. CDR3s leave out the opening cysteine and the closing phenylalanine or tryptophan. The order of the fields is V gene, J gene, CDR3 protein.

V: TRBV18
J: TRBJ2-3
CDR3: ASSRGGASTDTQY

V: TRBV4-2
J: TRBJ2-7
CDR3: ASSSRTSGLYEQY

V: TRBV2
J: TRBJ1-4
CDR3: ASSDGGATNEKLF

V: TRBV18
J: TRBJ1-1
CDR3: ASSPDLNTEAF

V: TRBV19
J: TRBJ1-2
CDR3: ASSMRDRGEGYT

V: TRBV7-9
J: TRBJ1-4
CDR3: ASSLWSGTGEKLF

V: TRBV30
J: TRBJ2-7
CDR3: AWSGGGTYEQY

V: TRBV7-2
J: TRBJ2-5
CDR3: ASSSQGARETQY

V: TRBV5-1
J: TRBJ2-5
CDR3: ASREPPGETQY

V: TRBV7-6
J: TRBJ1-1
CDR3: ASSFSDRGSEAF

V: TRBV7-9
J: TRBJ2-1
CDR3: ASSSLDASYNEQF

V: TRBV27
J: TRBJ2-1
CDR3: ASSLWGEIGLEQF

V: TRBV10-3
J: TRBJ2-3
CDR3: AISGGSATSTDTQY

V: TRBV5-1
J: TRBJ2-1
CDR3: ASSLGGLGTGNEQF

V: TRBV5-5
J: TRBJ1-1
CDR3: ASSLNTEAF

V: TRBV4-1
J: TRBJ1-2
CDR3: ASSQLRDRQRNYGYT

V: TRBV7-9
J: TRBJ2-1
CDR3: ASSRTGTQNEQF

V: TRBV7-2
J: TRBJ1-2
CDR3: ASSLTGGTFGGYT

V: TRBV30
J: TRBJ1-2
CDR3: AWRGNSDGYT

V: TRBV11-2
J: TRBJ2-1
CDR3: ASSGSLVVAPREQF

V: TRBV4-2
J: TRBJ2-3
CDR3: ASSQDGQVGTDTQY

V: TRBV19
J: TRBJ2-3
CDR3: ASSIDSIGQGLTDTQY

V: TRBV28
J: TRBJ2-5
CDR3: ASSSGLLSSGRLETQY

V: TRBV6-2/TRBV6-3
J: TRBJ2-5
CDR3: ASSDLMGRSQETQY

V: TRBV3-1/TRBV3-2
J: TRBJ1-1
CDR3: ASSQEGAGAF

V: TRBV2
J: TRBJ2-6
CDR3: ASSPRSGGANVLT

V: TRBV5-4
J: TRBJ1-6
CDR3: ASSSPHTGSPLH

V: TRBV19
J: TRBJ1-2
CDR3: ASSRDPPMSGYT

V: TRBV6-2/TRBV6-3
J: TRBJ1-5
CDR3: ASSRLPGQGNQPQH

V: TRBV6-5
J: TRBJ1-6
CDR3: ASRVGLYNSPLH

V: TRBV3-1/TRBV3-2
J: TRBJ2-5
CDR3: ASSPREEAQETQY

V: TRBV28
J: TRBJ1-6
CDR3: ASSQQGKDSPLH

V: TRBV6-1
J: TRBJ2-7
CDR3: ASSEGQEPFYEQY

V: TRBV3-1/TRBV3-2
J: TRBJ1-1
CDR3: ASSQTTEAF

V: TRBV7-9
J: TRBJ1-2
CDR3: ASSFPGTNYGYT

V: TRBV18
J: TRBJ2-7
CDR3: ASSPDGQSNEQY

V: TRBV5-1
J: TRBJ2-5
CDR3: ASSPRSGTGQETQY

V: TRBV2
J: TRBJ2-4
CDR3: ASSAGGVAIQY

V: TRBV3-1/TRBV3-2
J: TRBJ1-6
CDR3: ASSQDPRSYNSPLH

V: TRBV11-1
J: TRBJ1-1
CDR3: ASSLQWVTEAF

V: TRBV6-2/TRBV6-3
J: TRBJ1-1
CDR3: ASSYGQATEAF

V: TRBV6-5
J: TRBJ1-6
CDR3: ASSYSSRVQSPLH

V: TRBV10-3
J: TRBJ1-1
CDR3: AISESMFGGTEAF

V: TRBV19
J: TRBJ2-3
CDR3: ASSIVWRGSTDTQY

V: TRBV21-1
J: TRBJ1-2
CDR3: ASSKERGPPGYT

V: TRBV7-9
J: TRBJ2-7
CDR3: ASSAQEASYEQY

V: TRBV25-1
J: TRBJ2-1
CDR3: ASSASGQGKNEQF

V: TRBV16
J: TRBJ2-1
CDR3: ASSQYSASGSNEQF

V: TRBV18
J: TRBJ1-5
CDR3: ASSPSLARPQH

V: TRBV5-1
J: TRBJ1-1
CDR3: ASSLGLEPNEAF

V: TRBV5-4
J: TRBJ2-7
CDR3: ASSRTGTSYEQY

V: TRBV11-3
J: TRBJ1-1
CDR3: ASSSGQPNTEAF

V: TRBV10-3
J: TRBJ1-1
CDR3: AISESRGAIMNTEAF

V: TRBV4-1
J: TRBJ2-2
CDR3: ASRETSGYTGELF

V: TRBV7-2
J: TRBJ2-5
CDR3: ASSLGSTGVQETQY

V: TRBV6-6
J: TRBJ1-2
CDR3: ASSYERDYGYT

V: TRBV20-1
J: TRBJ2-7
CDR3: SASRQGSPEQY

V: TRBV2
J: TRBJ1-2
CDR3: ASSETTGTGISSYT